These 29 T cell receptor beta chains were sequenced from one sample in a study of technical replicates of blood from several donors. The method was immunoSEQ multiplex PCR; TCRdb's version includes in-frame clones alone and lacks a portion of them. The table lists 76,000 or so clones, roughly 91% of them singletons. The sample comprised T cells isolated from PBMCs. These receptors all come from a human donor in good health.

V and J are TRBV5-4 and TRBJ2-5, with TRBD1 as a possible D gene (6 bases). Germline V gene lookup returns CDR1 SGHNT and CDR2 YYREEE (reference sequence). The CDR3 is 15 amino acids. V lost 5 bases, J lost 5 bases, and 19 bases lay in between. The CDR3 loop reads CASSVQGTGSETQYF. In DNA form, the CDR3 reads TGTGCCAGCAGTGTACAGGGTACGGGGTCGGAGACCCAGTACTTC.

A single count supports this clone. The DNA is left out, because the CDR3 cannot be placed on it with certainty; the CDR3 is given as TCRdb lists it. The chain carries TRBV7-9 and TRBJ2-7; TRBD1, the table's D call, lacks a check against the DNA. Germline V gives CDR1 SEHNR, CDR2 FQNEAQ (reference sequence). The CDR3 contains 17 residues when both ends are counted. CDR3: CASSFLWGRDRAYEQYF.

V is TRBV14 and J is TRBJ1-1; 8 bases fit TRBD1. This CDR3 spans 16 amino acids. The V gene's germline CDR1 is SGHDN and CDR2 FVKESK. Trimming removed 0 bases from V and 7 bases from J; junction bases left unmatched: 10. Written as DNA, the CDR3 is TGTGCCAGCAGCCAAGAGGAGGGGCAGGGGGCTAGTGAAGCTTTCTTT. It specifies CASSQEEGQGASEAFF.

This clone has just one count. The rearrangement uses TRBV9 and TRBJ2-7; 9 positions agree with TRBD1. Trimming removed 0 bases from V and 3 bases from J; junction bases left unmatched: 10. CDR3 size: 17 residues. Germline values: CDR1 SGDLS, CDR2 YYNGEE. This CDR3 is CASSVGPSGTGYYEQYF. DNA for the CDR3: TGTGCCAGCAGCGTAGGCCCTTCCGGGACAGGGTACTACGAGCAGTACTTC. Full variable domain (outside the CDR3, taken from reference TRBV9 and TRBJ2-7): DSGVTQTPKHLITATGQRVTLRCSPRSGDLSVYWYQQSLDQGLQFLIQYYNGEERAKGNILERFSAQQFPDLHSELNLSSLELGDSALYFCASSVGPSGTGYYEQYFGPGTRLTVT.

The rearrangement joins TRBV13 to TRBJ2-5; 10 bases line up with TRBD2. The CDR3 extends over 16 amino acids. The J segment lost 2 bases and the V segment lost 5 bases, leaving 8 bases of the junction unmatched. From germline, CDR1 is PRHDT and CDR2 FYEKMQ (reference sequence). Here the CDR3 reads CASSGRLAGYQETQYF. The CDR3 coding sequence is TGTGCCAGCAGCGGTCGACTAGCGGGTTATCAAGAGACCCAGTACTTC.

V is TRBV5-6 and J is TRBJ2-7, with D possibly TRBD2 on 6 matching bases. CDR3 length equals 18 residues. Germline CDR1 reads SGHDT; CDR2 reads YYEEEE. V was pared by 4 bases and J by 2 bases, with 25 bases between. The CDR3 DNA sequence: TGTGCCAGCAGCACCGTGGGAGTTAAGGGAGGATGGACCTACGAGCAGTACTTC. Translating it yields CASSTVGVKGGWTYEQYF.

The rearrangement joins TRBV5-1 to TRBJ1-1; 8 bases line up with TRBD1. V dropped 2 bases and J dropped 7; count of bases not matched to a gene: 1. CDR3 length: 12 residues. CDR1 is SGHRS, CDR2 YFSETQ, per germline. The CDR3 spells CASSFGQGEAFF. The CDR3 bases are TGCGCCAGCAGCTTCGGACAGGGTGAAGCTTTCTTT.

The rearrangement uses TRBV5-4 and TRBJ2-3; TRBD2 matches at 8 bases. The germline V gene has CDR1 SGHNT and CDR2 YYREEE (reference sequence). With V trimmed by 4 bases and J by 4 bases, 8 bases remained unmatched. This CDR3 comprises 15 residues. CDR3 DNA: TGTGCCAGCAGCCCAGGCGGGAGGAACCCAGATACGCAGTATTTT. Protein sequence: CASSPGGRNPDTQYF.

This chain links TRBV29-1 with TRBJ2-7; 7 bases match TRBD1. There are 13 residues in the CDR3. Per the germline V gene, CDR1 is SQVTM and CDR2 is ANQGSEA. J lost 2 bases, V lost 5 bases, and 6 bases had no gene match. This CDR3 is CSVLSQGAYEQYF. DNA for the CDR3: TGCAGCGTTCTCAGTCAGGGGGCCTACGAGCAGTACTTC.

CDR3 nucleotide sequence: TGTGCCAGCAGCTTAGGCGGAACAGGGATGGATGAGCAGTTCTTC. Protein: CASSLGGTGMDEQFF. The chain employs TRBV11-2 and TRBJ2-1; D is possibly TRBD1 (6 bases). Per the germline V gene, CDR1 is SGHAT and CDR2 is FQNNGV. The CDR3 spans 15 residues. Between the trimmed V and J ends, which lost 1 base and 8 bases, there was a span of 15 bases. Together with reference TRBV11-2 and TRBJ2-1, the CDR3 gives the full variable domain: EAGVAQSPRYKIIEKRQSVAFWCNPISGHATLYWYQQILGQGPKLLIQFQNNGVVDDSQLPKDRFSAERLKGVDSTLKIQPAKLEDSAVYLCASSLGGTGMDEQFFGPGTRLTVL.

The V gene is TRBV5-1, the J gene TRBJ2-3; 13 bases fit TRBD2. The germline gives CDR1 SGHRS, CDR2 YFSETQ. The CDR3 runs to 18 residues. After removal of 4 bases from V and 2 bases from J, the junction contained 10 bases not matched to a gene. CDR3 coding DNA: TGCGCCAGCAGCCCCAGGCGGGGGACTAGCGGGACCACAGATACGCAGTATTTT. This gives the protein CASSPRRGTSGTTDTQYF.

The chain combines TRBV12-5 with TRBJ1-2, with 9 positions matching TRBD1. The CDR3 length is 18 residues. V was clipped by 0 bases and J by 6 bases; unmatched bases: 14. Germline V gene sequence: CDR1 LGHNT, CDR2 FRNRAP. As DNA, the CDR3 is TGTGCTAGTGGTTTGGTACCGGGACAGGGCCCTGTTCTGAATGGCTACACCTTC. Translation gives CASGLVPGQGPVLNGYTF.

The rearrangement uses TRBV14 and TRBJ2-1; perhaps TRBD1 as D (6 bases). CDR3 size: 14 residues. V was shortened by 9 bases and J by 5 bases, with 17 bases between the two germline ends. The germline V gene has CDR1 SGHDN and CDR2 FVKESK. CDR3 DNA: TGTGCCAGTTCCTTAAGGACAGTAGACAATGAGCAGTTCTTC. Translated: CASSLRTVDNEQFF.

The chain uses TRBV4-2 and TRBJ2-3, with 7 bases identical to TRBD2. From germline, CDR1 is LGHNA and CDR2 YNFKEQ. CDR3 length: 15 amino acids. After removal of 0 bases from V and 0 bases from J, the junction contained 0 bases not matched to a gene. CDR3: CASSQEAGSTDTQYF. The CDR3 DNA reads as TGTGCCAGCAGCCAAGAAGCGGGGAGCACAGATACGCAGTATTTT.

The chain combines TRBV2 with TRBJ1-5, with D uncertain. This CDR3 contains 15 residues. V was clipped by 7 bases and J by 2 bases, with 15 bases between them. CDR1 is SNHLY and CDR2 is FYNNEI in the germline V gene. CDR3 bases: TGTGCCAGCAAAGATAGGGAGGGAGGCAATCAGCCCCAGCATTTT. As protein: CASKDREGGNQPQHF. Looking up the rest from reference TRBV2 and TRBJ1-5 gives the full variable domain: EPEVTQTPSHQVTQMGQEVILRCVPISNHLYFYWYRQILGQKVEFLVSFYNNEISEKSEIFDDQFSVERPDGSNFTLKIRSTKLEDSAMYFCASKDREGGNQPQHFGDGTRLSIL.

The V and J genes are TRBV7-9 and TRBJ2-5, with 7 bases aligning to TRBD2. V lost 4 bases and J lost 9; bases outside the gene matches: 17. Germline assignment: CDR1 SEHNR and CDR2 FQNEAQ (reference sequence). This CDR3 is 16 amino acids long. CDR3 protein: CASSSESKAGRSAQYF. As DNA, the CDR3 is TGTGCCAGCAGCTCCGAATCCAAAGCGGGGCGAAGCGCCCAGTACTTC. Using reference TRBV7-9 and TRBJ2-5 for the parts outside the CDR3, the full variable domain is DTGVSQNPRHKITKRGQNVTFRCDPISEHNRLYWYRQTLGQGPEFLTYFQNEAQLEKSRLLSDRFSAERPKGSFSTLEIQRTEQGDSAMYLCASSSESKAGRSAQYFGPGTRLLVL.

The chain joins TRBV6-5 to TRBJ2-5; 9 nucleotides match TRBD1. Germline CDR1 reads MNHEY; CDR2 reads SVGAGI. The CDR3 covers 15 residues. V lost 0 bases and J lost 5; bases outside the gene matches: 4. The CDR3 loop is CASSYSTGGLETQYF. The CDR3 DNA sequence: TGTGCCAGCAGTTACTCCACAGGGGGCCTGGAGACCCAGTACTTC.

V usage is TRBV9 and J usage is TRBJ1-2; D unclear. The CDR3 length is 16 residues. V was shortened by 0 bases and J by 8 bases, with 20 bases between the two germline ends. The germline V gene encodes CDR1 SGDLS and CDR2 YYNGEE. As DNA, the CDR3 is TGTGCCAGCAGCGTAGGTGAGGTGGAGGTAGTTGGGGGCTACACCTTC. Amino acid sequence: CASSVGEVEVVGGYTF.

The chain couples TRBV7-2 to TRBJ1-5, with TRBD1 identical over 8 bases. CDR1 and CDR2 (germline): SGHTA, FQGNSA. Losses at the gene ends were 10 bases for V and 6 bases for J; bases not matched to a gene: 5. This CDR3 contains 12 residues. CDR3 in amino acids: CATGQGLQPQHF. The DNA of the CDR3 is TGTGCCACCGGACAGGGTCTTCAGCCCCAGCATTTT.

The V and J genes are TRBV7-2 and TRBJ2-3, with TRBD2 identical over 9 bases. Germline V gives CDR1 SGHTA, CDR2 FQGNSA. This CDR3 is built from 16 residues. Trimming removed 5 bases from V and 1 base from J; junction bases left unmatched: 7. The CDR3 protein is CASSARLAGRTDTQYF. CDR3 DNA: TGTGCCAGCAGCGCACGGCTAGCGGGACGCACAGATACGCAGTATTTT.

The chain couples TRBV15 to TRBJ2-3; D gene ambiguous. Germline V gene sequence: CDR1 LNHNV, CDR2 YYDKDF (reference sequence). This CDR3 spans 14 amino acids. V was pared by 2 bases and J by 2 bases, with 8 bases between. CDR3 sequence (DNA): TGTGCCACCAGCAGACTAACAGCCACAGATACGCAGTATTTT. Amino acid sequence: CATSRLTATDTQYF.

This chain links TRBV11-3 with TRBJ1-1; 8 bases agree with TRBD1. Germline values: CDR1 SGHNT, CDR2 YENEEA. This CDR3 is 14 amino acids long. With V trimmed by 5 bases and J by 3 bases, 5 bases remained unmatched. The DNA for the CDR3 is TGTGCCAGCAGCCTTAGGGACAGGCACACTGAAGCTTTCTTT. Residues: CASSLRDRHTEAFF.

Comment on this clone: Other DNA variants within this sample encode the same CDR3. J is TRBJ2-5 and V is TRBV5-1; 10 nucleotides align to TRBD2. Germline assignment: CDR1 SGHRS and CDR2 YFSETQ. V lost 2 bases and J lost 4; bases outside the gene matches: 5. This CDR3 contains 15 residues. The CDR3 protein is CASSFPTSGPETQYF. CDR3 nucleotide sequence: TGCGCCAGCAGCTTTCCGACTAGCGGGCCAGAGACCCAGTACTTC.

The rearrangement links TRBV6-5 to TRBJ1-2; 9 bases are a match to TRBD1. The junction had 7 bases not matched to a gene; V was cut back by 8 bases and J by 0 bases. The CDR3 has 15 residues. Germline V gene data show CDR1 as MNHEY and CDR2 as SVGAGI. The DNA for the CDR3 is TGTGCCAGCCAACAGGGGGCTTCTTCTAACTATGGCTACACCTTC. Translated, it gives CASQQGASSNYGYTF.

J is TRBJ1-4 and V is TRBV6-5; D call uncertain. Trimming removed 0 bases from V and 7 bases from J, with 12 bases in between. CDR3 length: 15 residues. The germline CDR1 and CDR2 sequences are MNHEY and SVGAGI. As DNA, the CDR3 is TGTGCCAGCAGTTACTCGATTGGGGAGCCTGAAAAACTGTTTTTT. It codes for CASSYSIGEPEKLFF.

The J gene is TRBJ2-7, the V gene TRBV9, with a tentative D call TRBD1 (6 bases). This CDR3 contains 16 residues. Trimming left V 3 bases short and J 0 bases short, with 16 bases between. Germline V gene lookup returns CDR1 SGDLS and CDR2 YYNGEE. The CDR3 spells CASSAREGTSSYEQYF. The CDR3 DNA reads TGTGCCAGCAGCGCCCGCGAGGGGACAAGCTCCTACGAGCAGTACTTC.

This chain connects TRBV10-1 to TRBJ2-1; D perhaps matches TRBD1 (6 bases). CDR1 and CDR2 from the germline V gene are WNHNN and SYGVQD (reference sequence). The CDR3 runs 16 residues. Trimming pared 5 bases from V and 4 bases from J, leaving 18 bases between. CDR3 protein: CASSTFARGSYNEQFF. CDR3 sequence (DNA): TGCGCCAGCAGTACGTTTGCGAGGGGGTCTTACAATGAGCAGTTCTTC.

The rearrangement joins TRBV6-5 to TRBJ1-5; TRBD1 agrees at 7 bases. CDR3 length: 15 amino acids. The germline CDR1 and CDR2 sequences are MNHEY and SVGAGI. The junction had 3 bases not matched to a gene; V was cut back by 0 bases and J by 4 bases. The CDR3 protein is CASSYSSGGNQPQHF. DNA of the CDR3: TGTGCCAGCAGTTACTCATCAGGGGGGAATCAGCCCCAGCATTTT.

The CDR3 sequence is CASSKGQANTGELFF. CDR3 coding DNA: TGTGCCAGTAGTAAGGGACAAGCGAACACCGGGGAGCTGTTTTTT. This chain uses TRBV19 with TRBJ2-2; perhaps TRBD1 as D (6 bases). The CDR3 has 15 amino acids. V was trimmed by 4 bases and J by 0 bases, leaving 9 bases between them. The V gene's germline CDR1 is LNHDA and CDR2 SQIVND (reference sequence).